This T cell receptor beta chain was identified in a study of T-cell reconstitution after alpha-beta-depleted transplantation in children (dated by TCRdb to the mid-2010s). Broadly, across the study: The study quantitatively tracked T-cell immune reconstitution after TCRalphabeta/CD19-depleted allogeneic hematopoietic cell transplantation in children using TCR repertoire profiling. Summary of the overall study and its limitations: Apparently early alphabetaT-cell count recovery about two months after transplant reportedly relied on only several hundred rapidly expanded clones derived from non-depleted graft cells. In some patients, the high TCRbeta diversity seen at day 60 was put down to recipient T cells and intrathymic progenitors that had survived conditioning. Over the following months the frequencies of hyperexpanded clones went down, and after one year T-cell counts and TCRbeta diversity were mostly credited to newly produced T cells.

The library was prepared using PCR. The sequencer listed for this sample is Illumina HiSeq 2500. To normalize quantification of the TCRbeta repertoire, the TCR libraries were built with molecular barcoding that relied on unique molecular identifiers. TCRdb handled the public reads itself, with Q25 trimming in fastp and clone calling in MiXCR, and kept productive beta chains. Every entry covers one CDR3 protein and lists the most common genes and DNA from its rows. Across this sample there are about 980,000 distinct CDR3 sequences, with about 26% seen only once. Over 25% of the sample goes to the ten largest clones. This clonotype was observed at least ten times. It has no known antigen specificity. Base qualities are not recorded, but no much larger clone differs from it by a single base. The CDR3 sequence holds 14 residues, the cysteine and phenylalanine included. Here the CDR3 DNA is all that survives: 42 bases in frame from base 1. The germline V gene (reference sequence) specifies DFQATT as CDR1 and SNEGSKA as CDR2. The junction carries 12 bases between V and J, which are trimmed by 3 bases and 2 bases respectively.

The treatment or condition label here, explained by the study, means: allogeneic hematopoietic cell transplantation with graft depleted of TCRalphabeta T cells and CD19 B cells. The transplant recipients were children given TCRalphabeta/CD19-depleted allogeneic hematopoietic cell grafts. The receptor's source is a boy under three years old who had a stem cell transplant for SCID, so the T cells may come from the graft donor. In this chain, TRBV20-1 is recombined with TRBJ2-3; the D gene could be either TRBD1 or TRBD2, each agreeing at 5 bases. Here the sequenced sample was PBMCs, mostly from graft donor cells, taken 360 days after TCRalphabeta/CD19-depleted stem cell transplant. In nucleotide form, the sequence is TGCAGTGCTAGGACGGGACGGTACACAGATACGCAGTATTTT. Translation gives CSARTGRYTDTQYF.